What follows describes a single T cell receptor beta chain. The record originates from a study of blood T cell repertoires in COVID-19. Germline V gene data show CDR1 as SGHAT and CDR2 as FQNNGV. The germline V and J ends were trimmed by 3 bases and 0 bases, with 9 bases remaining between them. This CDR3 is 15 amino acids long. Here immunoSEQ multiplex PCR was the method, and the copy in TCRdb shows in-frame clones only, minus some. The repertoire consists of 150,000 or so clones, with 80% to 90% occurring once and the leading ten covering about 4%. The clonotype originates from a woman aged 45-60 years in a cohort exposed to, infected with or recovered from COVID-19 (not recorded which). Material: PBMCs or T cells enriched from blood (not recorded which). The J gene is TRBJ2-4, the V gene TRBV11-2; perhaps TRBD1 as D (6 bases). CDR3 in amino acids: CASSFGQLAKNIQYF. In DNA, the CDR3 is TGTGCCAGCAGCTTCGGACAGTTAGCCAAAAACATTCAGTACTTC.